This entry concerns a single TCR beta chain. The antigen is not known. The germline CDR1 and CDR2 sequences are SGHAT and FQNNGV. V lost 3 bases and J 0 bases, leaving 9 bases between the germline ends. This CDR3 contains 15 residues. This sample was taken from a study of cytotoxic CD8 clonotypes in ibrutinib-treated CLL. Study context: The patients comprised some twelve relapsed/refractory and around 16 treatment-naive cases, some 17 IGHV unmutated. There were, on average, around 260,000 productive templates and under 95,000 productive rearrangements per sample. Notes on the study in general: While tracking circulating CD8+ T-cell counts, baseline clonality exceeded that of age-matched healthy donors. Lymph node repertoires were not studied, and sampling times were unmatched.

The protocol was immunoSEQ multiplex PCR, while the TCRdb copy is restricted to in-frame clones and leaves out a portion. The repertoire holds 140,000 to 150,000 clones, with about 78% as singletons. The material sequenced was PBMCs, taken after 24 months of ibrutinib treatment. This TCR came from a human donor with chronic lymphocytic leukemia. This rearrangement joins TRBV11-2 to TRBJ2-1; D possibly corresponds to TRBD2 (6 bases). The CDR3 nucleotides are TGTGCCAGCAGCTTGGACGGGAGCTCCTACAATGAGCAGTTCTTC. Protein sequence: CASSLDGSSYNEQFF.